The sequence of this TCR beta chain was determined in a study of Ad26.COV2.S vaccination and SARS-CoV-2 variants. Points from the study as a whole: Spike-specific CD8+ and CD4+ T cell responses reportedly showed substantial breadth after vaccination.

This CDR3 contains 13 residues. The V gene's germline CDR1 is KGHDR and CDR2 SFDVKD. V lost 1 base to trimming and J lost 8 bases, with 10 bases between them. Notes on this clone: The antigen remains undetermined.

Clones were sequenced by immunoSEQ multiplex PCR, and TCRdb holds only the in-frame ones, with some missing. This sample carries approximately 250,000 clones, around 88% of them seen once, and the ten largest clones take less than 3.5%. Stated treatment: 15 to 20 received Ad26.COV2.S at low or high dose, single or two shots; about 5 received placebo; per-sample allocation not given. On day 63 after the first injection, vaccine and placebo recipients gave samples. The chain uses TRBV24-1 and TRBJ1-2; TRBD1 is a possible D gene (5 bases). The material was peripheral blood, obtained in a trial of Ad26.COV2.S vaccine versus placebo. This sequence originates from a person between 18 and 59 years old who received the Ad26.COV2.S COVID-19 vaccine or a placebo. The CDR3 spells CATSDFWGNGYTF. The DNA of the CDR3 is TGTGCCACCAGTGATTTTTGGGGGAACGGCTACACCTTC.